This TCR beta chain was found in a study of OX40 agonist ivuxolimab in advanced cancers. Study as a whole: Under the entry rules, prior anti-PD-1, anti-PD-L1 or anti-CTLA-4 therapy was allowed, and more than 35% had some. Partial responses, seen in three patients, involved one hepatocellular carcinoma and two cutaneous melanomas.

Worth noting for this clone: Its antigen is unidentified.

TCRdb keeps only in-frame clones here, not all; method: immunoSEQ multiplex PCR. The sample has roughly 35,000 clones, roughly four fifths seen once. Study-wide results and limits: Near-lowest levels of clonal expansion characterized partial responders at 0.1-3.0 mg/kg.

At baseline, cycle 4 day 1, and cycle 7 day 1, blood was sampled. This CDR3 comprises 13 residues. The germline V and J ends were trimmed by 1 base and 11 bases, with 12 bases remaining between them. CDR1 and CDR2 from the germline V gene are SGHRS and YFSETQ. This specimen was CD4+ or CD8+ T cells sorted from blood, taken in a trial of the OX40 agonist ivuxolimab. This sequence joins TRBV5-1 and TRBJ1-4; weak D call: TRBD1 (6 bases). This TCR derives from an adult with an advanced solid tumor such as melanoma, head and neck, liver or kidney cancer. The CDR3 DNA reads as TGCGCCAGCAGCTTGATTTCAGGGGAGAAACTGTTTTTT. It codes for CASSLISGEKLFF.